The subject of this entry is one TCR beta chain. This clone was seen only a few times. The antigen it recognizes is unknown. Per-base qualities were not stored, and no clone one base away is much larger. From each donor, a single peripheral blood sample of approximately 120 mL on average was drawn into heparinised tubes. A BD FACSAria II was used to sort naive, central memory, regulatory and stem cell-like memory CD4+ T cells with a panel that included CD45RO, CCR7, CD25, CD127, CD95 and CD27. A purity above 95% was achieved for all sorted populations. Right away, PBMCs were isolated by Lymphoprep density gradient centrifugation and were stained directly, with no culture step. Samples were stained and sorted in pairs, with one healthy donor and one patient per experiment, so that batch effects were minimized. The data are from a study of beta chain features in type 1 diabetes (dated by TCRdb to between 2017 and 2018). In the study overall: Mean age, gender distribution, total cell number and subset yield were not different between patients and healthy donors. In the study, TCRB repertoires of sorted circulating CD4+ T cell subsets from recently diagnosed type 1 diabetes patients were compared with those of matched healthy donors. A total of 100 million to 110 million sorted cells were examined across all samples, and a strong correlation was observed between cell number per subset and RNA yield. Naive and central memory subsets were obtained from all 30 or so donors, but regulatory and stem cell-like memory subsets were isolated from only 8 patients and roughly 8 healthy donors.

V lost 0 bases and J lost 0 bases; the stretch between them is 15 bases long. CDR3 length: 19 amino acids, cysteine to phenylalanine. The retained sequence is limited to the CDR3, 57 bases, with the frame set at the first base. The entire amount of isolated RNA was reverse transcribed using the High Capacity cDNA Reverse Transcription Kit, so the sequenced TCRB transcripts were expressed ones. Deep immunoSEQ sequencing was performed on naive, central memory and regulatory T cell samples, with an average of about 4 million total reads per sample. Sorted cells were lysed in RLT buffer and RNA was extracted with DNase-treated RNeasy Micro or Mini kits, depending on cell number. To prevent cross-contamination, every cell subset was processed on its own, while patient and healthy donor samples were processed together. The immunoSEQ multiplex PCR was used to amplify TCRB sequences from cDNA, yielding 87-bp fragments that span the CDR3 region. Sequencing of the amplicons was performed on the Illumina HiSeq platform. The paper's data handling went like this. PCR bias was computationally corrected using synthetic template baselines, reads within Hamming distance 2 were collapsed, and singletons that could not be merged were discarded. Reads were aligned against IMGT to assign V, D and J genes, CDR3 length and insertions or deletions at six rearrangement sites. Within each subset, clonotype counts were normalized to the number of sorted cells before true diversity and Gini coefficients were calculated with the tcR R package. Repertoire sharing was quantified using the overlap coefficient calculated on TCRB nucleotide sequences. As stored in TCRdb, this immuneACCESS dataset retains in-frame rearrangements with V and J assigned. A fraction of the clones does not appear; measured against another copy, unresolved V genes explain less than half of the discrepancy, and the remainder lacks a known reason. From that table come the V and J calls and clone size; the DNA was used to work out D and trimming. The sample table contains approximately 140,000 clones; only one count was recorded for roughly 7.2% of them. Around 1.3% of the sample rests with the top ten.

Beyond this particular receptor, the publication reports: Naive, central memory and regulatory TCRB repertoires appeared to be more alike among patients than among healthy donors. PCR may preferentially amplify shorter templates, but because patient and control samples were amplified and corrected together, any resulting skew would affect both groups equally. In all four CD4+ subsets, TCRB CDR3 length was moderately but significantly shorter in type 1 diabetes patients. Sequencing cDNA rather than genomic DNA could over-represent highly expressing activated cells, although activation and CD3 levels did not differ between groups. At VDJ recombination sites, type 1 diabetes patients had fewer insertions and more deleted nucleotides, which implies abnormalities in thymic rearrangement. HLA sub-analyses involved small numbers of individuals, so any influence of HLA type on TCRB rearrangement remained unresolved.

Sequenced sample: central memory CD4+ T cells from blood. The receptor's source is a woman between 25 and 40 years old in good health. The sequence is built from TRBV23-1 and TRBJ2-6; perhaps TRBD1 is the D gene, with 6 bases matching. TRBV23-1 is sorted into the ORF group, with uncertain function. The CDR3 region: CASSQSCQGIISGANVLTF. In nucleotides, the sequence is TGCGCCAGCAGTCAATCGTGTCAGGGGATTATCTCTGGGGCCAACGTCCTGACTTTC.